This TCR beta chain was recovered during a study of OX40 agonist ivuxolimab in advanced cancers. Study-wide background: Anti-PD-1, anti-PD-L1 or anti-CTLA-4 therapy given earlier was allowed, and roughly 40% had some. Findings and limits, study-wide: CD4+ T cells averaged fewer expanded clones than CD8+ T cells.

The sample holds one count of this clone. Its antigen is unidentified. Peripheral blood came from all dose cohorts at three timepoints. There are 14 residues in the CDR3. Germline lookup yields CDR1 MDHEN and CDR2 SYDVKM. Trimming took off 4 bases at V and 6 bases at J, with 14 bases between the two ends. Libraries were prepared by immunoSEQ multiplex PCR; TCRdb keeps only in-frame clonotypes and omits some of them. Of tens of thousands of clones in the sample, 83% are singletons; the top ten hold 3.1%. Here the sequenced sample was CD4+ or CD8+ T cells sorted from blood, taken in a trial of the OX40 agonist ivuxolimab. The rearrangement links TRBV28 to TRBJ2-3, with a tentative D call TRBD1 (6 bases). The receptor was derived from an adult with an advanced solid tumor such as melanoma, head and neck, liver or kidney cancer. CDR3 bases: TGTGCCAGCAGTTCCCGGACAGCCAGGGATACGCAGTATTTT. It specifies CASSSRTARDTQYF.